This record concerns one T cell receptor (beta chain) sequence. Its cognate antigen is unknown. The data stem from a study of OX40 agonist ivuxolimab in advanced cancers. As for the study in general: Ivuxolimab, an agonistic anti-OX40 (CD134) antibody, was given to patients. Patients were infused with ivuxolimab every 2 weeks at 0.01 to 10 mg/kg. Males comprised 82.7% of the group, whose mean age was approximately 60 years (range roughly 20 to 90). Study outcomes and limitations: Blood T cells, both CD4+ and CD8+, expanded clonally by week 6 at 0.1 to 3.0 mg/kg.

The CDR3 spans 15 residues. From germline, CDR1 is SEHNR and CDR2 FQNEAQ (reference sequence). V was shortened by 3 bases and J by 4 bases, with 12 bases between the two germline ends. Method: immunoSEQ multiplex PCR; TCRdb's copy keeps in-frame clones and lacks some. The table has around 67,000 clones, around four fifths seen once; the top ten hold 2% to 2.5%. This specimen consisted of CD4+ or CD8+ T cells sorted from blood, obtained in a trial of the OX40 agonist ivuxolimab. The TCR comes from an adult with an advanced solid tumor such as melanoma, head and neck, liver or kidney cancer. The chain joins TRBV7-9 to TRBJ2-2, with D possibly being TRBD2 (5 bases). The CDR3 DNA sequence: TGTGCCAGCAGCTTCCCAGGACTTCTCACCGGGGAGCTGTTTTTT. The encoded protein is CASSFPGLLTGELFF.